Listed below are T cell receptor beta chains from one sample, sequenced in a study of neurological immune-mediated disorders. TCRdb redid the calling of the 5' RACE reads with MiXCR, one entry per CDR3 protein. The sample includes approximately 23,000 distinct CDR3 sequences, about 9.4% of them seen just once. Input material: PBMCs. The source of these receptors is a woman in her fifties or sixties with HTLV-1-associated myelopathy (HAM/TSP). CDR3s include the opening cysteine and the closing phenylalanine or tryptophan. D genes are given only for firm matches. Clone size is not always given. Where it is, it says once, few, many or a class for expanded clones.

v_gene	abundance	d_gene	j_gene	CDR3nt	CDR3aa
TRBV20-1	once	NA	TRBJ1-2	TGCAGTGCTACCAGTGGAGGTGGCTACACCTTC	CSATSGGGYTF
TRBV7-2	many	TRBD2	TRBJ2-7	TGTGCCAGCAGCTTAGTTACGCCTAGCGGGGGGGCCGACAGCGAGCAGTACTTC	CASSLVTPSGGADSEQYF
TRBV10-3	many	NA	TRBJ2-7	TGTGCCATCAGTCAGGGGCCCGCGAGCTCCTACGAGCAGTACTTC	CAISQGPASSYEQYF
TRBV20-1	few	NA	TRBJ1-5	TGCAGTGCTGGGCGGGGGCCCCGCGACCCCAATCAGACCCAGCATTTT	CSAGRGPRDPNQTQHF
TRBV7-2	medium-sized	NA	TRBJ2-5	TGTGCCAGCAGCCTCGAGTACCAAGAGACCCAGTACTTC	CASSLEYQETQYF
TRBV5-1	many	NA	TRBJ1-1	TGCGCCAGCAGCTTGACAGTGGACACTGAAGCTTTCTTT	CASSLTVDTEAFF
TRBV20-1	many	NA	TRBJ2-5	TGCAGTGCAGGGTACGGTTCCGACGGGGGAGAGACCCAGTACTTC	CSAGYGSDGGETQYF
TRBV5-1	many	NA	TRBJ1-1	TGCGCCAGCAGCCAGAACTCAGGGGCGATGAACACTGAAGCTTTCTTT	CASSQNSGAMNTEAFF
TRBV12-3/TRBV12-4	many	NA	TRBJ2-3	TGTGCCAGCAGTTTAGTTCTTATTCCGTATACGCAGTATTTT	CASSLVLIPYTQYF
TRBV6-5	many	NA	TRBJ2-1	TGTGCCAGCAGTTCGCGGACAGCCTTAGGCAATGAGCAGTTCTTC	CASSSRTALGNEQFF
TRBV11-2	NA	NA	TRBJ2-3	TGTGCCAGCAGTCTCAATAGGGCATATGATACGCAGTATTTT	CASSLNRAYDTQYF
TRBV20-1	NA	NA	TRBJ1-3	TGCAGTGCTGTCCGACTTGAAAACACCATATATTTT	CSAVRLENTIYF
TRBV5-1	NA	NA	TRBJ1-2	TGCGCCAGCAGCTTGGAAGGGGGGAACTATAGCTACACCTTC	CASSLEGGNYSYTF
TRBV15	many	NA	TRBJ1-5	TGTGCCACCAGCAGAGAACTACGTACTCTGGGGGGGGGTTATCAGCCCCAGCATTTT	CATSRELRTLGGGYQPQHF
TRBV11-2	many	NA	TRBJ2-7	TGTGCCAGCAGCTTAGGGGGGTCCTACGAGCAGTACTTC	CASSLGGSYEQYF
TRBV10-2	many	NA	TRBJ2-3	TGCGCCAGCAGAACTGCGGGCACAGATACGCAGTATTTT	CASRTAGTDTQYF
TRBV7-8	NA	TRBD2	TRBJ2-1	TGTGCCAGCAGCTTAGAATTTTCTAGCGGGGTAGATACGCAGTTCTTC	CASSLEFSSGVDTQFF
TRBV20-1	many	NA	TRBJ2-1	TGCAGTGCTAGAGATGGGGCCCGGGGGGCCGCCTACAATGAGCAGTTCTTC	CSARDGARGAAYNEQFF
TRBV20-1	many	TRBD1	TRBJ1-4	TGCAGTGCTAGAGATGGGACAGGGGGTGAAAAACTGTTTTTT	CSARDGTGGEKLFF
TRBV5-6	medium-sized	NA	TRBJ1-2	TGTGCCAGCAGCTTGTCCCTGCAGGCCTATGGCTACACCTTC	CASSLSLQAYGYTF
TRBV5-1	many	NA	TRBJ1-1	TGCGCCAGCAGCTTGGGAATCGACAAAGGGGCCCTGAACACTGAAGCTTTCTTT	CASSLGIDKGALNTEAFF